These 20 T cell receptor beta chains originate from one sample sequenced in a study of breast tumors, draining lymph nodes, adjacent tissues. Breast cancer patients provided tissue from their axillary draining lymph nodes. TCRdb reanalysed the multiplex PCR reads using MiXCR and keeps one entry per CDR3 protein. The profile shows roughly 80,000 distinct CDR3 sequences, under 25% of them singletons. Specimen: axillary lymph node tissue. These receptors were obtained from a female donor with breast cancer. Some clones in this sample may be carry-over from other donors' samples.

This clonotype was counted many times. This chain joins TRBV27 and TRBJ1-2; D perhaps matches TRBD1 (5 bases). The CDR3 has 14 amino acids. V lost 4 bases, J lost 3 bases, and 12 bases lay in between. From germline, CDR1 is MNHEY and CDR2 SMNVEV (reference sequence). CDR3 sequence: CASSSSGSHYGYTF. In DNA, the CDR3 is TGTGCCAGCAGTTCATCAGGGAGTCACTATGGCTACACCTTC.

On this clonotype itself: With a much larger clone just one base away, this may be a read error. This chain links TRBV19 with TRBJ2-2, with a weak D call TRBD2 (5 bases). The CDR3 contains 12 residues. Per germline, CDR1 LNHDA and CDR2 SQIVND (reference sequence). DNA for the CDR3: TGTGCCAGCTCAAGACGCACCGGGGAGCTGTGTTTT. This codes for CASSRRTGELCF.

This clonotype has at least ten counts. CDR3 sequence: CASSQDLYSNQPQHF. Written as DNA, the CDR3 is TGCGCCAGCAGCCAAGATCTTTATAGCAATCAGCCCCAGCATTTT. This chain joins TRBV4-3 and TRBJ1-5; D not resolved. There are 15 residues in the CDR3. Germline loops: CDR1 LGHNA, CDR2 YSLEER. Trimming pared 0 bases from V and 0 bases from J, leaving 6 bases between.

Concerning this clonotype: Germline is not matched at one junction end, which may reflect a read error. This rearrangement joins TRBV15 to TRBJ1-5; D remains ambiguous. Germline assignment: CDR1 LNHNV and CDR2 YYDKDF (reference sequence). The CDR3 is 12 amino acids. The CDR3 is CATSRTDQPQHF. The CDR3 nucleotides are TGTGCCACCAGCAGGACCGATCAGCCCCAGCATTTC.

This clonotype was detected many times. The J gene is TRBJ2-2, the V gene TRBV7-8; 7 positions match TRBD1. This CDR3 contains 15 residues. Germline CDR1 is SGHVS and CDR2 is FQNEAQ. V lost 4 bases, J lost 4 bases, and 6 bases stayed unmatched. In nucleotides, the CDR3 is TGTGCCAGCAGCTCGGACAGGTTTTCCACCGGGGAGCTGTTTTTT. It translates to CASSSDRFSTGELFF.

This clonotype occurred many times. The V and J genes are TRBV12-3 or TRBV12-4 and TRBJ2-5; TRBD2 matches 7 bases. Losses at the gene ends were 6 bases for V and 5 bases for J; bases not matched to a gene: 6. This CDR3 is 13 amino acids long. This chain's CDR3 is CASRQGGSETQYF. The CDR3 DNA reads TGTGCCAGCAGGCAGGGCGGGAGTGAGACCCAGTACTTC.

This chain uses TRBV6-1 with TRBJ2-3; D may be TRBD2 (5 bases). The CDR3 totals 16 residues. Looked up from germline, CDR1 is MNHNS and CDR2 is SASEGT. Trimming took off 6 bases at V and 0 bases at J, with 16 bases between the two ends. The chain's CDR3 is CASRTAGRTSTDTQYF. For the CDR3, the DNA is TGTGCCAGCAGGACTGCCGGACGGACTAGCACAGATACGCAGTATTTT.

A note on this clonotype: A single base separates this from a much larger clone, so it may be a read error. The chain uses TRBV11-2 and TRBJ2-1, with 8 bases aligning to TRBD1. Germline values: CDR1 SGHAT, CDR2 FQNNGV. There are 16 residues in the CDR3. CDR3 amino acids: CASSFTGGTGYSEQFF. The CDR3 bases are TGTGCCAGCAGCTTTACAGGAGGGACAGGTTACAGTGAGCAGTTCTTC.

This clonotype appeared many times. The chain carries TRBV10-2 and TRBJ1-2; TRBD1 agrees at 7 bases. The CDR3 is 13 amino acids. J lost 4 bases, V lost 5 bases, and 4 bases had no gene match. Germline V gene lookup returns CDR1 WSHSY and CDR2 SAAADI. The chain's CDR3 is CASSTDRFYGYTF. CDR3 nucleotide sequence: TGCGCCAGCAGTACGGACAGGTTCTATGGCTACACCTTC.

Ten or more counts support this clonotype. The chain carries TRBV4-2 and TRBJ2-3; no firm D call. This CDR3 has 15 amino acids. With 5 bases removed from V and 1 base from J, the gap between germline ends came to 13 bases. The V gene's germline CDR1 is LGHNA and CDR2 YNFKEQ. CDR3 sequence (DNA): TGTGCCAGCAGCTCTGGGGTATTGGGCACAGATACGCAGTATTTT. This sequence encodes CASSSGVLGTDTQYF.

This clonotype was seen ten or more times. This chain uses TRBV7-9 with TRBJ2-7; no reliable D call. The length of the CDR3 is 14 residues. CDR1 SEHNR and CDR2 FQNEAQ come from the germline V gene (reference sequence). V lost 5 bases and J 0 bases, leaving 11 bases between the germline ends. In DNA form, the CDR3 reads TGTGCCAGCAGCCCGAGGACCTCCTCCTACGAGCAGTACTTC. As protein: CASSPRTSSYEQYF. Using reference TRBV7-9 and TRBJ2-7 for the parts outside the CDR3, the full variable domain is DTGVSQNPRHKITKRGQNVTFRCDPISEHNRLYWYRQTLGQGPEFLTYFQNEAQLEKSRLLSDRFSAERPKGSFSTLEIQRTEQGDSAMYLCASSPRTSSYEQYFGPGTRLTVT.

This clonotype was recorded at least ten times. This sequence joins TRBV20-1 and TRBJ2-1; possibly TRBD2 for D (5 bases). Trimming pared 5 bases from V and 3 bases from J, leaving 17 bases between. The CDR3 length is 15 residues. Germline CDR1 is DFQATT and CDR2 is SNEGSKA (reference sequence). CDR3 sequence reads: CSAGSTNTLYNEQFF. The CDR3 bases are TGCAGTGCTGGGAGTACAAACACCCTCTACAATGAGCAGTTCTTC.

In this sample, this clonotype turned up many times. This chain links TRBV7-9 with TRBJ2-7; D possibly corresponds to TRBD2 (5 bases). The CDR3 is made up of 12 amino acids. The V gene's germline CDR1 is SEHNR and CDR2 FQNEAQ (reference sequence). The V end was cut by 1 base, the J end by 9 bases, with 10 bases between. The CDR3 loop is CASSLVEGGQYF. CDR3 in DNA: TGTGCCAGCAGCTTAGTTGAGGGCGGGCAGTACTTC.

On this clonotype itself: A much more abundant neighbour one base away suggests this may be a read error. This chain joins TRBV12-3 or TRBV12-4 and TRBJ1-2, with D hard to call. The length of the CDR3 is 11 residues. The CDR3 reads CASSLGNALFF. In DNA, the CDR3 is TGTGCCAGCAGTTTAGGAAACGCCCTTTTCTTC.

This clonotype showed up just a few times. This chain joins TRBV28 and TRBJ1-3; 12 bases match TRBD1. With 3 bases clipped from V and 4 bases from J, the junction kept 10 bases outside the gene matches. CDR1 is MDHEN, CDR2 SYDVKM, per germline. CDR3 size: 18 residues. Here the CDR3 DNA reads TGTGCCAGCAGTTTGGGACAGGGGGCAGCTTATAAGGGAAACACCATATATTTT. Amino acid sequence: CASSLGQGAAYKGNTIYF. Based on the CDR3 plus reference TRBV28 and TRBJ1-3, the full variable domain is DVKVTQSSRYLVKRTGEKVFLECVQDMDHENMFWYRQDPGLGLRLIYFSYDVKMKEKGDIPEGYSVSREKKERFSLILESASTNQTSMYLCASSLGQGAAYKGNTIYFGEGSWLTVV.

This clonotype was found many times. V is TRBV20-1 and J is TRBJ2-7, with 10 nucleotides matching TRBD2. J lost 6 bases, V lost 5 bases, and 10 bases had no gene match. This CDR3 is built from 14 residues. Germline CDR1 reads DFQATT; CDR2 reads SNEGSKA (reference sequence). CDR3: CSAPSGSWVLEQYF. DNA for the CDR3: TGCAGTGCTCCTAGCGGGAGTTGGGTACTCGAGCAGTACTTC.

A word on this clonotype: An end of the junction does not agree with germline; a read error may underlie this. CDR3 protein: CASSPQERTRYF. CDR3 DNA: TGTGCCAGCTCACCTCAAGAACGGACCCGGTACTTC. V is TRBV18 and J is TRBJ2-5; no reliable D call. The CDR3 length is 12 residues. Germline V CDR1 and CDR2: KGHSH, LQKENI.

A note on this clonotype: Since a much larger clone is just one base distant, this may be a read error. This rearrangement joins TRBV11-2 to TRBJ2-7; unclear D gene. Trimming stripped 5 bases from V and 2 bases from J, with 16 bases between. This CDR3 contains 15 residues. Germline lookup yields CDR1 SGHAT and CDR2 FQNNGV. CDR3 DNA sequence: TGTGCCAGCAGCCTCGCGGCGGCACCAACCTACGAGCAGTACTTC. Translating gives CASSLAAAPTYEQYF.

This clonotype has a handful of counts. A much larger clonotype is one base distant, so this may be a read error. The chain couples TRBV7-9 to TRBJ2-7, with 9 bases aligning to TRBD1. The trim removed 4 bases at V and 5 bases at J, leaving 9 bases unmatched. The CDR3 runs 15 residues. Per germline, CDR1 SEHNR and CDR2 FQNEAQ (reference sequence). In DNA form, the CDR3 reads TGTGCCAGCAGCTCCCGGGACAGGGAGGTTCACGAGCAGTACTTC. It codes for CASSSRDREVHEQYF.

In this sample, this clonotype turned up a few times. CDR3 sequence reads: CASSPFQGAPQGEQFF. DNA of the CDR3: TGTGCCAGCAGCCCGTTTCAGGGGGCCCCACAAGGTGAGCAGTTCTTC. The J gene is TRBJ2-1, the V gene TRBV5-6, with 8 bases matching TRBD1. CDR1 and CDR2 from the germline V gene are SGHDT and YYEEEE. This CDR3 contains 16 residues. V shed 4 bases and J 9 bases; nucleotides not matched to a gene: 15.